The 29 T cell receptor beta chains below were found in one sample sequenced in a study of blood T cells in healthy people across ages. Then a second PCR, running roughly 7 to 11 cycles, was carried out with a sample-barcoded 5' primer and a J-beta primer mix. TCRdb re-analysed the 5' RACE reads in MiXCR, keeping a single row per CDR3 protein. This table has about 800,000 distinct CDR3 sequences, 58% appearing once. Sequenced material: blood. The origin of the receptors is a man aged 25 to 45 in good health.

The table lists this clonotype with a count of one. The CDR3 DNA follows: TGTGCCAGCAGCTTACTAAGGGGCCCTACTCATGAGCAGTACTTC. It translates to CASSLLRGPTHEQYF. The chain carries TRBV7-2 and TRBJ2-5, with D possibly being TRBD1 (5 bases). The length of the CDR3 is 15 residues. V was pared by 2 bases and J by 11 bases, with 21 bases between. Germline V gives CDR1 SGHTA, CDR2 FQGNSA.

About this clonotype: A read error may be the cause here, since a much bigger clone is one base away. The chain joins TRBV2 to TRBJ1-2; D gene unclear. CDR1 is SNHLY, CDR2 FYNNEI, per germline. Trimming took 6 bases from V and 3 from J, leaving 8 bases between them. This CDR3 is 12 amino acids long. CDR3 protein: CASRDGDYGYTF. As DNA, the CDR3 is TGTGCCAGCAGAGACGGGGACTATGGCTACACCTTC.

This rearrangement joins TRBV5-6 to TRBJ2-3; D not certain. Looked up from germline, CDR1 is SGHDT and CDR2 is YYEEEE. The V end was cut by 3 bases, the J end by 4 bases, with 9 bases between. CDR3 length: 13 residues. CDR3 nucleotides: TGTGCCAGCAGCTCCGGACCGCCAGATACGCAGTATTTT. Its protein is CASSSGPPDTQYF.

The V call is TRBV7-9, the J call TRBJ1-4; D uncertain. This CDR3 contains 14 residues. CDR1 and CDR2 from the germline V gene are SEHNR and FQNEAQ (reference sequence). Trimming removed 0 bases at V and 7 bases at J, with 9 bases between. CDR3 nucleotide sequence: TGTGCCAGCAGCTTAGCTCGGACCGGTGAAAAACTGTTTTTT. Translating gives CASSLARTGEKLFF.

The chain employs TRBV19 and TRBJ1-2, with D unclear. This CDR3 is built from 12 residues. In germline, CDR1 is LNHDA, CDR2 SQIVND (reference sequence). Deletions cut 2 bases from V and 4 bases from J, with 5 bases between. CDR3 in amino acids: CASSIWPYGYTF. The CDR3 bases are TGTGCCAGTAGTATATGGCCCTATGGCTACACCTTC. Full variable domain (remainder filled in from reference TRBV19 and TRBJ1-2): DGGITQSPKYLFRKEGQNVTLSCEQNLNHDAMYWYRQDPGQGLRLIYYSQIVNDFQKGDIAEGYSVSREKKESFPLTVTSAQKNPTAFYLCASSIWPYGYTFGSGTRLTVV.

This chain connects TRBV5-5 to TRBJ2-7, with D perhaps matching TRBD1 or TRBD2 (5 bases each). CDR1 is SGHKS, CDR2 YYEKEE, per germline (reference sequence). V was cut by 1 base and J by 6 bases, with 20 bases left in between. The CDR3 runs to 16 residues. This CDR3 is CASSLWAGTTSAEQYF. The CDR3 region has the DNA TGTGCCAGCAGCTTGTGGGCCGGGACCACAAGCGCCGAGCAGTACTTC.

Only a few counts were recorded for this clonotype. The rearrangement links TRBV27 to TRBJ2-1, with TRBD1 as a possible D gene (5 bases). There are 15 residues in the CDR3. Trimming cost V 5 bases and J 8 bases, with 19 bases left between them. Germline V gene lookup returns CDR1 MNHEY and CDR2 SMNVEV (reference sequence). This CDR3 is CASSPGSWGGDEQFF. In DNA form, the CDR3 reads TGTGCCAGCAGTCCGGGCAGCTGGGGCGGCGATGAGCAGTTCTTC.

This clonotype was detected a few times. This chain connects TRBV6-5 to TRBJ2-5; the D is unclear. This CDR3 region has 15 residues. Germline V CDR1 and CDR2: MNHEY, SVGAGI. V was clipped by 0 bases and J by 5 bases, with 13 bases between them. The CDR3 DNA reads TGTGCCAGCAGTTACTCGAGTAGCCGGTTCGAGACCCAGTACTTC. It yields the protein CASSYSSSRFETQYF.

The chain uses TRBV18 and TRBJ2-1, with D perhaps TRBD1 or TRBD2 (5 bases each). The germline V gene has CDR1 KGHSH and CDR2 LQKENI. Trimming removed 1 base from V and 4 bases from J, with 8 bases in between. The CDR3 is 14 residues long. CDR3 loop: CASSPRGFYNEQFF. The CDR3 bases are TGTGCCAGCTCACCACGGGGGTTTTACAATGAGCAGTTCTTC.

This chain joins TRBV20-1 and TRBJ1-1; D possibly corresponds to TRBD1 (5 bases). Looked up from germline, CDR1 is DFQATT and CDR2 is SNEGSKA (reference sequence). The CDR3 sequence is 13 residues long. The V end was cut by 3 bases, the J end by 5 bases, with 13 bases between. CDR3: CSARQGVGTEAFF. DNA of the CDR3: TGCAGTGCTAGGCAGGGTGTTGGGACTGAAGCTTTCTTT.

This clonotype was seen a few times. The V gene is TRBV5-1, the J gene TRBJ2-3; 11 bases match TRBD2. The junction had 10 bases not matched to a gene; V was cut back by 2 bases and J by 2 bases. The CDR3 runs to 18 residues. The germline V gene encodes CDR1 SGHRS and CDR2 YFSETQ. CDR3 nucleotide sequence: TGCGCCAGCAGCTTAAGGCTAGCGGGGGGACTATCCACAGATACGCAGTATTTT. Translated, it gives CASSLRLAGGLSTDTQYF.

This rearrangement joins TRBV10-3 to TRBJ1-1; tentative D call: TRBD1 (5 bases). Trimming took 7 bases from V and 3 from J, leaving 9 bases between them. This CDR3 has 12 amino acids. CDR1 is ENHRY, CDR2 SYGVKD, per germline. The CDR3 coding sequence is TGTGCCATCACCAGAGGGGACACTGAAGCTTTCTTT. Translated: CAITRGDTEAFF.

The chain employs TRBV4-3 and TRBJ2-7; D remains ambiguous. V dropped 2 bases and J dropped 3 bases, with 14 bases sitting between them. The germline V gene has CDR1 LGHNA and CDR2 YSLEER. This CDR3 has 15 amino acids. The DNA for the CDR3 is TGCGCCAGCAGCCAATCCCCTTATGAACTCTACGAGCAGTACTTC. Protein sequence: CASSQSPYELYEQYF.

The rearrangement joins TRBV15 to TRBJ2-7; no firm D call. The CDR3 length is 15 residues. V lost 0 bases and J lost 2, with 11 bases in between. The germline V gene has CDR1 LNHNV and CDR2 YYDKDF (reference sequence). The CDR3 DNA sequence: TGTGCCACCAGCAGAGACAGTATTGGGACCTACGAGCAGTACTTC. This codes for CATSRDSIGTYEQYF.

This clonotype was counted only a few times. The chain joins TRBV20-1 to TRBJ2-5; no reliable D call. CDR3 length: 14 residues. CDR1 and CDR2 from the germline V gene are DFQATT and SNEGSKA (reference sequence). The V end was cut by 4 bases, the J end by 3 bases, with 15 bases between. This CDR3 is CSANEINREETQYF. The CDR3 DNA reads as TGCAGTGCTAACGAGATTAACCGGGAAGAGACCCAGTACTTC.

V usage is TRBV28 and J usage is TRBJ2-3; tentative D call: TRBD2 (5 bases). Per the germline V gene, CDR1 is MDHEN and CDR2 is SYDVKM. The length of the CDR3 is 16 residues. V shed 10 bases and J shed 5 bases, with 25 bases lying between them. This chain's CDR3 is CATSPSSAGRVDTQYF. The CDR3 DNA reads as TGTGCCACCTCACCCTCCTCGGCGGGCCGTGTAGATACGCAGTATTTT.

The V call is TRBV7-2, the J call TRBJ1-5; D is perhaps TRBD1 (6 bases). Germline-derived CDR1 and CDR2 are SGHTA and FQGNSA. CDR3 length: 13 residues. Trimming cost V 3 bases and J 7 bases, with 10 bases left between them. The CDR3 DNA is TGTGCCAGCAGCTTTCTGGGGGCGCAGCCCCAGCATTTT. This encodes CASSFLGAQPQHF.

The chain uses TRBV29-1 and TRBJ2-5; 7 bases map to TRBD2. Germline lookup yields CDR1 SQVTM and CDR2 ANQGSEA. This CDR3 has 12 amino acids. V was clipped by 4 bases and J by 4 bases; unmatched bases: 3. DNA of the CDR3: TGCAGCGTTGTACTAGCGAGAGAGACCCAGTACTTC. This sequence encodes CSVVLARETQYF. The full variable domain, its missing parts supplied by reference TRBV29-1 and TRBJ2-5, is SAVISQKPSRDICQRGTSLTIQCQVDSQVTMMFWYRQQPGQSLTLIATANQGSEATYESGFVIDKFPISRPNLTFSTLTVSNMSPEDSSIYLCSVVLARETQYFGPGTRLLVL.

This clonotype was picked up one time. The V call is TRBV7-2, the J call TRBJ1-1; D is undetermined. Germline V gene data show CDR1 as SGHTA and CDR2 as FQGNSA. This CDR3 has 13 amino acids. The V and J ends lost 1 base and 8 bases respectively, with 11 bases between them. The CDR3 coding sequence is TGTGCCAGCAGCTTAGGTACCCTCAAGGAAGCTTTCTTT. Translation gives CASSLGTLKEAFF.

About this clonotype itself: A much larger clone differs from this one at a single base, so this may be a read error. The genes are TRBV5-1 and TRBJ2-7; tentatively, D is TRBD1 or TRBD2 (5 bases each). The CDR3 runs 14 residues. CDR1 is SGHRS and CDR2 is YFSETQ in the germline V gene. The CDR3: CASSQSDGAYVQYF. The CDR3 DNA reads TGCGCCAGCAGCCAAAGCGACGGGGCCTACGTGCAGTACTTC.

CDR3 sequence (DNA): TGTGCCAGCAGCCTTCCACTAGCGGGAGAGCTTACCCTCTACAATGAGCAGTTCTTC. As protein: CASSLPLAGELTLYNEQFF. J is TRBJ2-1 and V is TRBV11-2, with 11 bases lining up with TRBD2. The V and J ends lost 5 bases and 3 bases, in that order; junction bases with no gene match: 15. Germline-derived CDR1 and CDR2 are SGHAT and FQNNGV. This CDR3 spans 19 amino acids.

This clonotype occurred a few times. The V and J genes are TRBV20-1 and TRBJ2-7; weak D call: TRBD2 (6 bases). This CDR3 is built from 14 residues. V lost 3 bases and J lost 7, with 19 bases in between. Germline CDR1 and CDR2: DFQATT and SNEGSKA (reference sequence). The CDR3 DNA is TGCAGTGCTAGTCGTGCGGGAAGTAGATGGGAGCAGTACTTC. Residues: CSASRAGSRWEQYF.

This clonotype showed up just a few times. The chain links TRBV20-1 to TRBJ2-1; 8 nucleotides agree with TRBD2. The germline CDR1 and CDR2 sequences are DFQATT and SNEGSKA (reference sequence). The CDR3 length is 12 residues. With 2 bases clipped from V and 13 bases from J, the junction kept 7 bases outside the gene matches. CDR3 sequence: CSARTSGTSQFF. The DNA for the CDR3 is TGCAGTGCTAGAACCTCCGGGACTAGTCAGTTCTTC.

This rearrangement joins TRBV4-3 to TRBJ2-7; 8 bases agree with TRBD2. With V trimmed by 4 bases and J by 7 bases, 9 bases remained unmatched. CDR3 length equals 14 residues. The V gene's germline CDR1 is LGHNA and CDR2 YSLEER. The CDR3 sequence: CASSRGLEDNEQYF. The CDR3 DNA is TGCGCCAGCAGCCGGGGACTAGAGGACAATGAGCAGTACTTC.

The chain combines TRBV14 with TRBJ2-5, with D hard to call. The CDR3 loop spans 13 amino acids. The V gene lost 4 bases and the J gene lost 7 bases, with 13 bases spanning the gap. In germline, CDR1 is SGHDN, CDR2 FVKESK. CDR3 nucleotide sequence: TGTGCCAGCAGCCCCATGTCAATTAGGACCCAGTACTTC. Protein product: CASSPMSIRTQYF.

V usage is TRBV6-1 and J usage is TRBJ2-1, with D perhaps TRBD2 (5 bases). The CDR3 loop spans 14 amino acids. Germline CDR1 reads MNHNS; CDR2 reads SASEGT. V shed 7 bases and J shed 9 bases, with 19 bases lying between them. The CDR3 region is CASTEGGYYGEQFF. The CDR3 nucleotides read TGTGCCAGCACTGAGGGCGGATACTACGGTGAGCAGTTCTTC.

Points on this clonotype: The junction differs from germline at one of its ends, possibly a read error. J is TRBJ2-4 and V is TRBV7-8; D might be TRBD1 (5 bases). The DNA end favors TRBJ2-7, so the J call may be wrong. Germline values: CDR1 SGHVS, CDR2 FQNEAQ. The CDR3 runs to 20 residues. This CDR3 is CAGSSIPYVWEQAVFYEQYF. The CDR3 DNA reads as TGTGCCGGCAGCTCGATTCCGTATGTATGGGAACAGGCGGTGTTTTACGAGCAGTACTTC.

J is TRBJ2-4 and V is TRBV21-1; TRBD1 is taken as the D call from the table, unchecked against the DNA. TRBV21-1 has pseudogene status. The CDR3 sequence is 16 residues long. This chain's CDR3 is CASSTNTGTGQNIQYF. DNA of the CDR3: TGTGCCAGCAGCACAAATACCGGGACAGGCCAAAACATTCAGTACTTC.

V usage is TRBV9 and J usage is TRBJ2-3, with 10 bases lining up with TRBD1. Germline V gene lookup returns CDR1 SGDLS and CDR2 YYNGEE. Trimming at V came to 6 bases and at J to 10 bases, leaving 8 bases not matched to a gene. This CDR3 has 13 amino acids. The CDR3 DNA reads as TGTGCCAGCACCCGTGAGGGGACAGGGGCGCAGTATTTT. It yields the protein CASTREGTGAQYF.